The clone carrying this T cell receptor beta chain turned up a few times. Samples came from healthy bone marrow donors. The data stem from a study of cytomegalovirus exposure and HLA in healthy donors. The PCR employed 60 Vbeta primers together with 13 Jbeta primers. TCRdb's table, derived via immunoSEQ multiplex PCR, lists solely in-frame clones and lacks some. The sample lists fewer than 55,000 clones, under 70% occurring once. Trimming took off 4 bases at V and 0 bases at J, with 10 bases between the two ends. CDR1 is SEHNR, CDR2 FQNEAQ, per germline (reference sequence). The CDR3 loop spans 15 amino acids.

The sequence was collected from a man in his 60s in good health and CMV-seropositive. The chain couples TRBV7-9 to TRBJ2-4; D is ambiguous. Sequenced material: PBMCs. The CDR3 sequence is CASSSTVLAKNIQYF. The CDR3 bases are TGTGCCAGCAGCTCAACAGTCCTAGCCAAAAACATTCAGTACTTC.